Following are 3 T cell receptor beta chains from one sample sequenced in a study of cytomegalovirus exposure and HLA in healthy donors (dated by TCRdb to about 2017). The library was obtained by the immunoSEQ multiplex PCR assay. For the multiplex PCR, a mixture combining 60 forward primers for TCR Vbeta segments and 13 reverse primers for TCR Jbeta segments was used. Held by TCRdb, this immuneACCESS table contains in-frame sequences only and omits some clones. Under half of the omission traces to an unresolved V gene where checked; the cause of the rest is unknown. The sample table lists around 150,000 clones, 65% to 75% of them with a count of one. The ten largest clones represent approximately 4.3% of the sample. Sequencing used PBMCs. Source of these receptors: a man between 60 and 75 years old in good health and CMV-seronegative.

The chain has TRBV9 and TRBJ1-1; D is possibly TRBD1 (5 bases). CDR3 length equals 14 residues. Germline assignment: CDR1 SGDLS and CDR2 YYNGEE. V lost 4 bases, J lost 0 bases, and 10 bases lay in between. In DNA form, the CDR3 reads TGTGCCAGCAGCCCCGGGGGTATGAACACTGAAGCTTTCTTT. Amino acid sequence: CASSPGGMNTEAFF. Combining the CDR3 with reference TRBV9 and TRBJ1-1 gives the whole variable domain DSGVTQTPKHLITATGQRVTLRCSPRSGDLSVYWYQQSLDQGLQFLIQYYNGEERAKGNILERFSAQQFPDLHSELNLSSLELGDSALYFCASSPGGMNTEAFFGQGTRLTVV.

As concerns this clone: One end of the junction is discordant with germline, which a read error may explain. The chain joins TRBV5-1 to TRBJ2-2; the D gene is possibly TRBD1 (6 bases). This CDR3 comprises 14 residues. Germline V CDR1 and CDR2: SGHRS, YFSETQ. The CDR3 nucleotides are TGCGCCAGCAGCGTAACAGGGAACCCCGGGGAGCTGTTTTTT. This sequence encodes CASSVTGNPGELFF.

The V call is TRBV5-1, the J call TRBJ2-1, with TRBD1 as a possible D gene (5 bases). The CDR3 has 15 amino acids. Germline-derived CDR1 and CDR2 are SGHRS and YFSETQ. Trimming pared 5 bases from V and 0 bases from J, leaving 12 bases between. The CDR3 DNA sequence: TGCGCCAGCAGGGGGCAGACGAGCTCCTACAATGAGCAGTTCTTC. Translation gives CASRGQTSSYNEQFF.